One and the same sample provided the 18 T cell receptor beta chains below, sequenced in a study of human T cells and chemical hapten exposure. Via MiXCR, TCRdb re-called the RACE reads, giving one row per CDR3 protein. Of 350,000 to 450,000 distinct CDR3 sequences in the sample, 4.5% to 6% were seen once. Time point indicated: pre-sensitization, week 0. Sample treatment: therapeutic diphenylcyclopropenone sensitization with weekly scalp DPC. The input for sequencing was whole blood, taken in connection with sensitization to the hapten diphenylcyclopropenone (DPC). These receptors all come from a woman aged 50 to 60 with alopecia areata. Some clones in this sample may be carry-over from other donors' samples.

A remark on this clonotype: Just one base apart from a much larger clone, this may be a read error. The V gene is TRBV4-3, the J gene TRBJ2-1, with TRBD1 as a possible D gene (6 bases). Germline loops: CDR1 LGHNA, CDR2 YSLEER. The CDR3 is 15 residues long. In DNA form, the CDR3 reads TGCTCCAGCAGCCTACAGGGTAGCTCCTACAATGAGCAGTTCTTC. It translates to CSSSLQGSSYNEQFF.

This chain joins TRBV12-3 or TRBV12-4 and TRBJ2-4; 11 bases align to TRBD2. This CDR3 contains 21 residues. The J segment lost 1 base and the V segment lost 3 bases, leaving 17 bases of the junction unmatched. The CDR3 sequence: CASSFRSGGAGLGVAKNIQYF. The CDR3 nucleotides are TGTGCCAGCAGTTTTCGTAGCGGGGGGGCCGGTTTAGGTGTGGCCAAAAACATTCAGTACTTC.

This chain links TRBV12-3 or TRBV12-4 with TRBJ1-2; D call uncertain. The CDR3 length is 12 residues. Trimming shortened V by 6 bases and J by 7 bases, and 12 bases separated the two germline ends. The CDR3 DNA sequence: TGTGCCAGCAGCCAAGGACTCACTGGCTACACCTTC. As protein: CASSQGLTGYTF.

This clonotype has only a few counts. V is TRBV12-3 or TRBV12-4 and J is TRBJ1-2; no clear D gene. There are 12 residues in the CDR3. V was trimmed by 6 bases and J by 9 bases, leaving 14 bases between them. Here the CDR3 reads CASRPGPSSYTF. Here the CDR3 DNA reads TGTGCCAGCAGACCTGGGCCATCTAGCTACACCTTC.

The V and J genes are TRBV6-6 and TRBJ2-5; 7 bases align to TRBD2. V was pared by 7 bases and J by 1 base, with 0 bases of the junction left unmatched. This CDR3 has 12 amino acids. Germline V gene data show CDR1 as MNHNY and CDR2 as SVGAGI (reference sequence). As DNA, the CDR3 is TGTGCCAGCACGGGGGGCCAAGAGACCCAGTACTTC. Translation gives CASTGGQETQYF.

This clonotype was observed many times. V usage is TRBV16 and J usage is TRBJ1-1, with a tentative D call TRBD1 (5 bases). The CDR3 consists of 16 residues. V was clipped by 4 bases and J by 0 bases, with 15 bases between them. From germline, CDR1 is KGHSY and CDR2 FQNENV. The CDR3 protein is CASSLVISGLNTEAFF. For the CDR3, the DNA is TGTGCCAGCAGCCTAGTAATCTCGGGGCTGAACACTGAAGCTTTCTTT.

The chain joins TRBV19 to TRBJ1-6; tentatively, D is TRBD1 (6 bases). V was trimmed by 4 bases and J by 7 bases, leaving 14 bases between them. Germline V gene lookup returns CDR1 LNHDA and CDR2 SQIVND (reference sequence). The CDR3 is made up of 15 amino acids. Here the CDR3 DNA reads TGTGCCAGTAGTACCCCCGGGACATCCAATTCACCCCTCCACTTT. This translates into CASSTPGTSNSPLHF.

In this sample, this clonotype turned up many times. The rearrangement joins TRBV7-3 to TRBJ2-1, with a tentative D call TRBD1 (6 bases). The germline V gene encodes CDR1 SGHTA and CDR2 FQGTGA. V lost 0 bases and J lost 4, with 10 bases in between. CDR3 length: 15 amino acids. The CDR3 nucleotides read TGTGCCAGCAGCTTAACGGGGACATCATACAATGAGCAGTTCTTC. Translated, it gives CASSLTGTSYNEQFF.

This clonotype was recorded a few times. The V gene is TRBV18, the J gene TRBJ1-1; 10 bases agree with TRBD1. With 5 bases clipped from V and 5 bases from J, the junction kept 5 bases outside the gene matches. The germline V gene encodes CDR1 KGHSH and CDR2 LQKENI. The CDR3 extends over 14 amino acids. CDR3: CASSTTGGKTEAFF. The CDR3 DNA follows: TGTGCCAGCTCAACGACAGGGGGCAAGACTGAAGCTTTCTTT.

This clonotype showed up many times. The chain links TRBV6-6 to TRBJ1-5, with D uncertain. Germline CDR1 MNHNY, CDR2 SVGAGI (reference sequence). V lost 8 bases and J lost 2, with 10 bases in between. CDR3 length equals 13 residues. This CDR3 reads CASRVQGNQPQHF. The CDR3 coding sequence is TGTGCCAGCCGCGTCCAGGGCAATCAGCCCCAGCATTTT.

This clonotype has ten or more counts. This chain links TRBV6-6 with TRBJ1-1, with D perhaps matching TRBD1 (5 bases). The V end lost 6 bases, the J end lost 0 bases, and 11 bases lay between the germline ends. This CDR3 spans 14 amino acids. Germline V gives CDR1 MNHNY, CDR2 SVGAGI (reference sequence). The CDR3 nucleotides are TGTGCCAGCAGCCAGGGTCTGTTGAACACTGAAGCTTTCTTT. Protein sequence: CASSQGLLNTEAFF.

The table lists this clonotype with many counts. The CDR3 sequence is CASSMGQGVYEQYF. As DNA, the CDR3 is TGTGCCAGCAGTATGGGACAGGGGGTCTACGAGCAGTACTTC. The J gene is TRBJ2-7, the V gene TRBV5-6; 11 nucleotides agree with TRBD1. Germline CDR1 and CDR2: SGHDT and YYEEEE. V shed 5 bases and J 3 bases; nucleotides not matched to a gene: 4. This CDR3 is built from 14 residues. The variable domain in full, with the rest retrieved from reference TRBV5-6 and TRBJ2-7, is DAGVTQSPTHLIKTRGQQVTLRCSPKSGHDTVSWYQQALGQGPQFIFQYYEEEERQRGNFPDRFSGHQFPNYSSELNVNALLLGDSALYLCASSMGQGVYEQYFGPGTRLTVT.

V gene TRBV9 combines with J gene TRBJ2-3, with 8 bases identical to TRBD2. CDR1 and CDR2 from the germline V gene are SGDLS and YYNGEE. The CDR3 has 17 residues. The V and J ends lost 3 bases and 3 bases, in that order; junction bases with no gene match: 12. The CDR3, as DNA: TGTGCCAGCAGCGCGAGCGGGGGCCCCCTTCGTACAGATACGCAGTATTTT. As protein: CASSASGGPLRTDTQYF.

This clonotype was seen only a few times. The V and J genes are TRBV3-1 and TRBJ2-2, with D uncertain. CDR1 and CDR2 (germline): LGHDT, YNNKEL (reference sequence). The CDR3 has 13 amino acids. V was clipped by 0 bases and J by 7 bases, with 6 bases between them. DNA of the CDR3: TGTGCCAGCAGCCAAGAAGGAGTCGGGGAGCTGTTTTTT. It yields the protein CASSQEGVGELFF.

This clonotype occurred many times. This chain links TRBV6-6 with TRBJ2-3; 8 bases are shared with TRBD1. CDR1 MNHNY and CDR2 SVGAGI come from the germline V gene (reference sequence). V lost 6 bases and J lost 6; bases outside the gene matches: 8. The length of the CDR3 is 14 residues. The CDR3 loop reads CASRRGQGIDTQYF. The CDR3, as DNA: TGTGCCAGCAGACGCGGACAGGGTATCGATACGCAGTATTTT.

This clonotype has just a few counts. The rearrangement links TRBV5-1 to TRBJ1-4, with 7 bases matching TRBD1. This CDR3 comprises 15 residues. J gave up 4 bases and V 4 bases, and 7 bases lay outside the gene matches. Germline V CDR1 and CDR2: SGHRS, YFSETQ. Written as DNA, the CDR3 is TGCGCCAGCAGCACCAACAGGGGTTATAATGAAAAACTGTTTTTT. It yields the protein CASSTNRGYNEKLFF.

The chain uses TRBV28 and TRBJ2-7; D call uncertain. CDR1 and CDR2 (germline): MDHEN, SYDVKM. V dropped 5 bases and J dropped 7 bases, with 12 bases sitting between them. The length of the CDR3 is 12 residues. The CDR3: CASSVSPREQYF. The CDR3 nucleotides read TGTGCCAGCAGTGTCAGCCCCAGGGAGCAGTACTTC.

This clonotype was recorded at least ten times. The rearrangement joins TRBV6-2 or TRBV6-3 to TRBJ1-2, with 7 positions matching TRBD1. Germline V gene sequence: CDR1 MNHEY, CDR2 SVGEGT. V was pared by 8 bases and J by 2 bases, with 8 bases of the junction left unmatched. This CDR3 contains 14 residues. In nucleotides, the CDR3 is TGTGCCAGCGAGAAGGGGGCGGAGAACTATGGCTACACCTTC. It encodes CASEKGAENYGYTF.